This TCR beta chain was documented in a study of type 1 regulatory T cells. Study as a whole: T-allo10 is an in vitro-generated, Tr1-enriched CD4 T cell product specific for alloantigen.

Graft donor-derived T-allo10 cells were described as host-alloantigen-specific, anergic, and alloantigen-specifically suppressive. V was clipped by 2 bases and J by 7 bases; unmatched bases: 11. CDR3 size: 16 residues. Germline V gene lookup returns CDR1 MNHEY and CDR2 SVGEGT. This clonotype was counted between two and nine times. The antigen is not known. TCRdb reprocessed the reads with MiXCR, giving one entry per CDR3 protein. Of around 62,000 distinct CDR3 sequences in the sample, about 60% were seen once. V gene TRBV6-2 or TRBV6-3 combines with J gene TRBJ2-7; 10 bases map to TRBD1. The TCR was taken from a human donor in good health. Sequencing was done on a sample of cultured T cells, either the whole culture or a sorted T cell fraction (not recorded which). Regarding subset: Tr1-enriched cell product generated in vitro against host alloantigens. DNA of the CDR3: TGTGCCAGCAGTTACCCCCCTGACAGGGGGCCGAGGGAGCAGTACTTC. It yields the protein CASSYPPDRGPREQYF.